This note documents a single T cell receptor beta chain sequence. The specificity of this receptor is unknown. Base qualities are not at hand, and no much larger clone is one base apart. Whole blood was collected in K2EDTA tubes by collaborating institutions according to the institutions' own protocols. Collaborator samples were shipped for TCRbeta analysis as frozen whole blood, isolated PBMCs, or DNA extracted from either sample type. This record comes from a study of blood T cell repertoires in COVID-19 (dated by TCRdb to about 2020). For context, the study as a whole: The collaborator samples originated in the United States, Italy and Spain and spanned the acute and convalescent phases of COVID-19. The material from the prospective study consisted of cDNA or gDNA derived from T cells, B-cell-depleted T cells, or PBMCs. Deeply sampled blood TCRbeta repertoires from subjects exposed to, actively infected with, or recovered from COVID-19 were included in the dataset. The repertoires were made available in a free public database intended to serve as a resource for research on the immune response to SARS-CoV-2. The samples were drawn from the first 160 participants of the ongoing ImmuneRACE study and from 1,254 subjects provided by 6 global collaborators. Sample metadata almost always included a de-identified subject ID, COVID-19 status, age in years and sex. Where available, HLA class I and class II types were taken from metadata supplied by the sample provider and were not determined by assay-based typing. What the authors observed across the whole study: The amount of clinical and demographic metadata varied by source and participant and was provided uncurated.

Looking up the germline V gene yields CDR1 SGHRS and CDR2 YFSETQ. The CDR3 runs 17 residues from the cysteine to the phenylalanine. Only the CDR3 portion is preserved as DNA: 51 bases, with reading frame beginning at the first base. V has 0 bases trimmed and J has 2 bases trimmed; junction bases matching no gene number 8. The immunoSEQ Assay, a bias-controlled multiplex PCR, was used to amplify TCRbeta CDR3 regions from genomic DNA. The original pipeline was this. Within the assay, amplification of reference gene primers was used to estimate how many nucleated cells each sample contained. To quantify the absolute abundance of each unique TCRbeta CDR3 rearrangement, sequence reads were collapsed and filtered. For each sample, productive Simpson clonality was calculated by taking the square root of Simpson's diversity index across productive rearrangements. TCRdb mirrors the immuneACCESS table, restricted to in-frame sequences. Some clones are absent from its copies; in checked studies, under half trace to an unresolved V gene, and the reason for the others is unknown. V and J calls and clone size are as listed in that table; D and trimming were resolved from the DNA. Present in this sample are about 61,000 clones, around four fifths of which were seen just once. Approximately 5% of the sample is in the top ten clones.

The chain employs TRBV5-1 and TRBJ1-3; 7 of the junction bases match TRBD1. The clonotype originates from a man between 65 and 85 years old with acute or convalescent COVID-19. The sample comprised peripheral blood. DNA sequence: TGCGCCAGCAGCTTGGGCATGATCGGGACAGCTGGAAACACCATATATTTT. Its protein reads: CASSLGMIGTAGNTIYF.